Presented here are 6 T cell receptor beta chains from one specimen sequenced in a study of TIL therapy for anti-PD-1-resistant metastatic lung cancer. The time point denotes: pre-treatment sample, taken before nivolumab and TIL therapy. Sequencing used immunoSEQ v3. Profiling relied on immunoSEQ multiplex PCR, and the TCRdb table lists in-frame clones only, not all of them. Counted here are 36,000 or so clones, roughly 80% occurring once; the ten biggest clones make up about 6%. The sequencing here drew on blood, taken at baseline. The receptors were gathered from a person between 25 and 80 years old with non-small cell lung cancer.

This clone has a handful of counts. This chain links TRBV9 with TRBJ1-1, with TRBD1 matching 8 bases. The V gene end was trimmed by 6 bases and the J gene end by 5 bases; junction bases not matched to a gene: 9. Germline assignment: CDR1 SGDLS and CDR2 YYNGEE. CDR3 length equals 14 residues. Here the CDR3 DNA reads TGTGCCAGCACCCGGACAGGGAGAATAACTGAAGCTTTCTTT. Protein product: CASTRTGRITEAFF.

The V call is TRBV27, the J call TRBJ1-2, with 7 positions matching TRBD1. CDR3 size: 13 residues. The J segment lost 8 bases and the V segment lost 5 bases, leaving 8 bases of the junction unmatched. CDR1 and CDR2 from the germline V gene are MNHEY and SMNVEV (reference sequence). In nucleotides, the CDR3 is TGTGCCAGCAGTGTAGGGGGCGCGGGGGGCTACACCTTC. Amino acids: CASSVGGAGGYTF.

The chain carries TRBV5-1 and TRBJ2-1; TRBD2 might be the D (6 bases). Trimming pared 0 bases from V and 2 bases from J, leaving 9 bases between. Germline CDR1 and CDR2: SGHRS and YFSETQ. The CDR3 has 15 residues. CDR3 region: CASSLAGTAYNEQFF. CDR3 nucleotides: TGCGCCAGCAGCTTGGCTGGGACTGCCTACAATGAGCAGTTCTTC.

Only one count was recorded for this clone. The rearrangement links TRBV11-2 to TRBJ2-2, with D possibly being TRBD1 (5 bases). From germline, CDR1 is SGHAT and CDR2 FQNNGV. The CDR3 runs to 14 residues. V gave up 6 bases and J gave up 4 bases, with 12 bases separating them. CDR3 region: CASRRPGFTGELFF. The CDR3 bases are TGTGCCAGCAGACGCCCAGGGTTCACCGGGGAGCTGTTTTTT.

This clone was detected only a few times. V gene TRBV5-1 combines with J gene TRBJ2-7; D not resolved. Trimming took 0 bases from V and 0 from J, leaving 10 bases between them. The CDR3 runs to 15 residues. Germline loops: CDR1 SGHRS, CDR2 YFSETQ. CDR3 bases: TGCGCCAGCAGCTTGGGCGGATCCAGCTCCTACGAGCAGTACTTC. Translating gives CASSLGGSSSYEQYF.

This clone was seen only a few times. This sequence joins TRBV5-1 and TRBJ2-7; 7 positions match TRBD1. The CDR3 sequence is 17 residues long. With V trimmed by 6 bases and J by 2 bases, 17 bases remained unmatched. Germline V lookup: CDR1 SGHRS, CDR2 YFSETQ. Here the CDR3 reads CASTGERPGQSTYEQYF. The CDR3 bases are TGCGCCAGCACCGGAGAAAGGCCGGGACAGTCAACCTACGAGCAGTACTTC.